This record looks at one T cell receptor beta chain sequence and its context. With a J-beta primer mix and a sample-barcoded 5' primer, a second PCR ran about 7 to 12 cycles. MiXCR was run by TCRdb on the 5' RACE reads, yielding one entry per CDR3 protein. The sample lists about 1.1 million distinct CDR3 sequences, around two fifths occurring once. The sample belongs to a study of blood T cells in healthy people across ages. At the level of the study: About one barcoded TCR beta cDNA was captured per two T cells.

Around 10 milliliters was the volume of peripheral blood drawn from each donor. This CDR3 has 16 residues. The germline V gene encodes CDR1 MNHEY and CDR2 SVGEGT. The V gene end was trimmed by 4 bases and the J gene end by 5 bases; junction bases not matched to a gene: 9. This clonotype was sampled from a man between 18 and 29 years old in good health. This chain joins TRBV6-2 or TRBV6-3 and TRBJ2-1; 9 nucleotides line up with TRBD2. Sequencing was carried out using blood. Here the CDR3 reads CASSSKREATDNEQFF. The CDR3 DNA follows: TGTGCCAGCAGTTCGAAGCGGGAGGCAACTGACAATGAGCAGTTCTTC.